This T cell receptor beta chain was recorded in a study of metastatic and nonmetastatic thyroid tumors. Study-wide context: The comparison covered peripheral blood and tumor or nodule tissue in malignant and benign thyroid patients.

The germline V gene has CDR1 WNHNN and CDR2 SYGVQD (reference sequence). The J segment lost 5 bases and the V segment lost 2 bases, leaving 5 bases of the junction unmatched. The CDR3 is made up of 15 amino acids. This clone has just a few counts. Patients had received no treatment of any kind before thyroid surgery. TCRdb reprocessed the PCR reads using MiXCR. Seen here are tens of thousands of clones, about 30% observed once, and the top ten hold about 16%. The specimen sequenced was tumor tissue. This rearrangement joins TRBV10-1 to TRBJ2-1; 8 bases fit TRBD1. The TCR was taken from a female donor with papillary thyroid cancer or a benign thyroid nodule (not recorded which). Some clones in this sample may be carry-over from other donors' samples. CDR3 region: CASSEGQGNHNEQFF. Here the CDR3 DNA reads TGCGCCAGCAGTGAGGGACAGGGCAACCACAATGAGCAGTTCTTC.